This T cell receptor beta chain was retrieved from a study of T cell responses to AZD1222 COVID-19 vaccine. Study context: Pooling covered second doses at about 4 or about 12 weeks. Whole-study results and caveats: Spike-specific TCR breadth and depth were elevated following two AZD1222 doses. It should be noted that donors were predominantly white British and more often female, and clonal diversity was possibly underestimated. Among spike-specific TCRs, nearly half reportedly target unmutated variant regions.

Assay used: immunoSEQ multiplex PCR; TCRdb lists only in-frame clones, some missing. The table includes approximately 190,000 clones, approximately 90% detected once. A note on this clone: Its antigen is still unknown.

The V gene's germline CDR1 is MDHEN and CDR2 SYDVKM. CDR3 length: 12 amino acids. V was shortened by 8 bases and J by 1 base, with 9 bases between the two germline ends. The genes are TRBV28 and TRBJ2-7; possibly TRBD1 for D (6 bases). The material was peripheral blood, obtained on day 0 of AZD1222 vaccination. This TCR was recovered from an adult in good health. The CDR3 here is CASWGRSYEQYF. CDR3 sequence (DNA): TGTGCCAGCTGGGGGCGGTCCTACGAGCAGTACTTC.